Reported below is one T cell receptor beta chain. The CDR3 totals 15 residues. Germline V gene lookup returns CDR1 SGHRS and CDR2 YFSETQ. Losses at the gene ends were 4 bases for V and 3 bases for J; bases not matched to a gene: 6. This sample is part of a study of blood T cell repertoires in COVID-19. Study at large: Sites across the United States, Italy and Spain contributed samples from acute and convalescent COVID-19.

Per the authors' pipeline: Nucleated cell number was recorded as an estimate derived from reference gene primer amplification. The method was immunoSEQ multiplex PCR; TCRdb's version includes in-frame clones alone and lacks a portion of them. D and trimming were read from the DNA, whereas the V and J calls and clone size are those reported in that table. The sample includes about 300,000 clones, 88% seen only once; the top ten take about 9.8%. This TCR came from a man aged 18 to 29 with active or convalescent COVID-19. The sequencing sample was made of peripheral blood. J is TRBJ1-4 and V is TRBV5-1, with TRBD1 matching 7 bases. The DNA for the CDR3 is TGCGCCAGCAGCCAGGGACAGTCACCTAATGAAAAACTGTTTTTT. Translating it yields CASSQGQSPNEKLFF.